The 18 T cell receptor beta chains listed next were all sequenced from one sample in a study of shared clonotypes between healthy human individuals. TCRdb keeps only in-frame clones here, not all; method: immunoSEQ multiplex PCR. The table shows roughly 1,100,000 clones, with around four fifths occurring only once. The sequenced sample consisted of memory CD4+ T cells sorted from blood. This sample's subset: CD45RA-negative fraction. Every receptor here comes from a man younger than 35 in good health.

V gene TRBV11-1 combines with J gene TRBJ2-3; D not certain. This CDR3 contains 14 residues. In germline, CDR1 is SGHAT, CDR2 FQDESV (reference sequence). Trimming shortened V by 5 bases and J by 2 bases, and 11 bases separated the two germline ends. The chain's CDR3 is CASSPNPLTDTQYF. The CDR3 nucleotides are TGTGCCAGCAGCCCAAACCCCCTCACAGATACGCAGTATTTT.

This clone has more than one count but fewer than ten. This specimen includes other DNA sequences encoding the same CDR3. This chain joins TRBV15 and TRBJ1-5; D is unclear. The CDR3 consists of 14 residues. Germline V gives CDR1 LNHNV, CDR2 YYDKDF (reference sequence). Deletions cut 0 bases from V and 0 bases from J, with 3 bases between. The CDR3 sequence is CATSRDSSNQPQHF. The CDR3 bases are TGTGCCACCAGCAGAGACAGTAGCAATCAGCCCCAGCATTTT.

This chain uses TRBV9 with TRBJ2-5; TRBD2 agrees at 10 bases. CDR3 size: 16 residues. J gave up 1 base and V 2 bases, and 5 bases lay outside the gene matches. Germline V CDR1 and CDR2: SGDLS, YYNGEE. CDR3 bases: TGTGCCAGCAGCGTGTGGGGGACTAGCGTCCAAGAGACCCAGTACTTC. It yields the protein CASSVWGTSVQETQYF.

The rearrangement uses TRBV5-1 and TRBJ2-5; D perhaps matches TRBD1 (5 bases). The CDR3 is made up of 18 amino acids. Germline-derived CDR1 and CDR2 are SGHRS and YFSETQ. The V gene lost 4 bases and the J gene lost 2 bases, with 24 bases spanning the gap. The CDR3 nucleotides are TGCGCCAGCAGCATCCTACTTGTGGCAGGGATGGGACAAGAGACCCAGTACTTC. Translated, it gives CASSILLVAGMGQETQYF.

The genes are TRBV5-6 and TRBJ1-5, with a possible D match to TRBD1 (5 bases). The V gene lost 0 bases and the J gene lost 3 bases, with 13 bases spanning the gap. CDR3 size: 16 residues. Germline assignment: CDR1 SGHDT and CDR2 YYEEEE. Here the CDR3 DNA reads TGTGCCAGCAGCTTGGCTGGGGCGCGTCTCAATCAGCCCCAGCATTTT. It encodes CASSLAGARLNQPQHF.

This clone was recorded once. Distinct nucleotide sequences in the sample also encode this CDR3. This chain connects TRBV6-1 to TRBJ1-5; 10 bases map to TRBD1. Looked up from germline, CDR1 is MNHNS and CDR2 is SASEGT. The V and J ends lost 1 base and 6 bases, in that order; junction bases with no gene match: 3. The length of the CDR3 is 15 residues. The CDR3 reads CASSEGQGAFQPQHF. The DNA of the CDR3 is TGTGCCAGCAGTGAAGGACAGGGGGCTTTTCAGCCCCAGCATTTT.

This clone appeared a single time. The chain recombines TRBV19 with TRBJ2-1, with 8 positions matching TRBD2. This CDR3 region has 13 residues. CDR1 is LNHDA and CDR2 is SQIVND in the germline V gene (reference sequence). The trim removed 3 bases at V and 9 bases at J, leaving 4 bases unmatched. CDR3 in DNA: TGTGCCAGTAGTATTCCCGGGAGGGCTGAGCAGTTCTTC. It specifies CASSIPGRAEQFF.

The V gene is TRBV7-2, the J gene TRBJ2-5, with a possible D match to TRBD2 (5 bases). The CDR3 runs 17 residues. Trimming pared 0 bases from V and 4 bases from J, leaving 18 bases between. Germline V gives CDR1 SGHTA, CDR2 FQGNSA. The CDR3 DNA sequence: TGTGCCAGCAGCTTAGCGGGGTCGGGTTTTCGGGGAGAGACCCAGTACTTC. Its protein is CASSLAGSGFRGETQYF.

This rearrangement joins TRBV10-3 to TRBJ1-1; TRBD1 aligns across 7 bases. Germline trimming cut 5 bases from V and 0 bases from J; bases unmatched to any gene: 15. This CDR3 has 18 residues. The V gene's germline CDR1 is ENHRY and CDR2 SYGVKD. Written as DNA, the CDR3 is TGTGCCATCAGTCAAATAGGGGGCGCCGGGGGGATGAACACTGAAGCTTTCTTT. It codes for CAISQIGGAGGMNTEAFF.

This CDR3 reads CSVEFPGVGYGYTF. The CDR3 coding sequence is TGCAGCGTTGAGTTCCCGGGAGTTGGCTATGGCTACACCTTC. This sequence joins TRBV29-1 and TRBJ1-2; D unresolved. The CDR3 covers 14 residues. Germline V gene sequence: CDR1 SQVTM, CDR2 ANQGSEA. Trimming took 3 bases from V and 4 from J, leaving 15 bases between them.

This clone was counted a few times. V is TRBV6-5 and J is TRBJ2-5; TRBD1 agrees at 7 bases. Trimming removed 2 bases from V and 2 bases from J; junction bases left unmatched: 5. The germline V gene encodes CDR1 MNHEY and CDR2 SVGAGI. This CDR3 is built from 15 residues. CDR3 amino acids: CASSYTDRQQETQYF. The CDR3 DNA reads as TGTGCCAGCAGTTACACGGACAGGCAACAAGAGACCCAGTACTTC.

This clone was observed a handful of times. In the same sample, other DNA sequences code for this CDR3. The chain couples TRBV6-1 to TRBJ1-2, with D uncertain. CDR1 MNHNS and CDR2 SASEGT come from the germline V gene. Trimming removed 1 base from V and 4 bases from J, with 10 bases in between. CDR3 length: 14 amino acids. CDR3 nucleotide sequence: TGTGCCAGCAGTGAAGGTGGCAGAACCTATGGCTACACCTTC. It encodes CASSEGGRTYGYTF.

V gene TRBV5-4 combines with J gene TRBJ1-1, with D unresolved. The germline V gene encodes CDR1 SGHNT and CDR2 YYREEE (reference sequence). V dropped 0 bases and J dropped 7 bases, with 10 bases sitting between them. The CDR3 runs 13 residues. CDR3 residues: CASSLADGVEAFF. The CDR3 DNA reads TGTGCCAGCAGCTTGGCTGACGGGGTTGAAGCTTTCTTT.

The V and J genes are TRBV6-1 and TRBJ1-2, with 8 bases that match TRBD1. There are 16 residues in the CDR3. Germline-derived CDR1 and CDR2 are MNHNS and SASEGT. With V trimmed by 3 bases and J by 4 bases, 10 bases remained unmatched. CDR3 coding DNA: TGTGCCAGCAGTGAGGGGCGACCAGGGGGCGGCTATGGCTACACCTTC. This gives the protein CASSEGRPGGGYGYTF.

This chain joins TRBV19 and TRBJ1-5; TRBD1 might be the D (6 bases). The V end lost 4 bases, the J end lost 4 bases, and 14 bases lay between the germline ends. There are 15 residues in the CDR3. Germline V gives CDR1 LNHDA, CDR2 SQIVND (reference sequence). CDR3 sequence (DNA): TGTGCCAGTAGTACCGTACAGGGTTGGAATCAGCCCCAGCATTTT. Translated, it gives CASSTVQGWNQPQHF.

There are a few counts of this clone. This chain joins TRBV2 and TRBJ1-5; D unclear. V lost 4 bases, J lost 11 bases, and 9 bases lay in between. From germline, CDR1 is SNHLY and CDR2 FYNNEI. This CDR3 is 11 amino acids long. Here the CDR3 reads CASSGLQSQHF. The CDR3 DNA reads as TGTGCCAGCAGTGGGCTTCAATCCCAGCATTTT.

The chain carries TRBV5-1 and TRBJ2-3, with TRBD2 matching over 9 bases. Germline V gene lookup returns CDR1 SGHRS and CDR2 YFSETQ. This CDR3 has 15 amino acids. The J segment lost 2 bases and the V segment lost 4 bases, leaving 5 bases of the junction unmatched. CDR3 coding DNA: TGCGCCAGCAGCCGAAGCGGGGGGACCACAGATACGCAGTATTTT. Amino acid sequence: CASSRSGGTTDTQYF.

The rearrangement joins TRBV7-2 to TRBJ2-1; 11 nucleotides align to TRBD2. V lost 5 bases to trimming and J lost 3 bases; unmatched junction nucleotides: 6. Germline CDR1 SGHTA, CDR2 FQGNSA. The length of the CDR3 is 16 residues. CDR3 region: CASSPASGGNYNEQFF. The CDR3 DNA is TGTGCCAGCAGCCCAGCTAGCGGGGGGAACTACAATGAGCAGTTCTTC.